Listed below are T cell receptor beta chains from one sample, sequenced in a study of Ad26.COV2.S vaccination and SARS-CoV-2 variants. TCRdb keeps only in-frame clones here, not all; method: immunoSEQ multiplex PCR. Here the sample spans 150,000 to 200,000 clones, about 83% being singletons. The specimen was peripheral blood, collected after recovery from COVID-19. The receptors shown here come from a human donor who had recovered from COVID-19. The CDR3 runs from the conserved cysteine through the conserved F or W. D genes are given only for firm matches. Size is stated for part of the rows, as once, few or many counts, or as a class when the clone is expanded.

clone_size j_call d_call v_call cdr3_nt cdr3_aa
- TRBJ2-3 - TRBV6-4 TGTGCCAGCAGTGACGAGGCAGGGGGGCCCACAGATACGCAGTATTTT CASSDEAGGPTDTQYF
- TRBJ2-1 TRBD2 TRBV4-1 TGCGCCAGCAGCCAAGGTCTAGCGGAAATCTACAATGAGCAGTTCTTC CASSQGLAEIYNEQFF
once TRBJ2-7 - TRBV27 TGTGCCAGCAGTTTCTCTCCGGGACCCTACGAGCAGTACTTC CASSFSPGPYEQYF
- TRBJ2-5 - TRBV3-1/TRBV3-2 TGTGCCAGCAGCCAACACCAAGAGACCCAGTACTTC CASSQHQETQYF
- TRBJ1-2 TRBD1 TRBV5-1 TGCGCCAGCAGATCAGGGGGCGCGGCGGGCTACACCTTC CASRSGGAAGYTF
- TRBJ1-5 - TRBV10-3 TGTGCCATCAGTGAACAGGGAAGCAATCAGCCCCAGCATTTT CAISEQGSNQPQHF
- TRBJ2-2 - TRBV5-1 TGCGCCAGCAGCTTCTCGACAGCAAACACCGGGGAGCTGTTTTTT CASSFSTANTGELFF
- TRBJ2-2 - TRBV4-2 TGTGCCAGCAGCCAAAGGGGGAGCGATACTACCGGGGAGCTGTTTTTT CASSQRGSDTTGELFF
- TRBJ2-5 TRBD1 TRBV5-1 TGCGCCAGCAGGGGACAGGACGACTGGACCCAGTACTTC CASRGQDDWTQYF
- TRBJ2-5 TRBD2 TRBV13 TGTGCCAGCAGCTTAGGCCTACTAGCGGGACAAGAGACCCAGTACTTC CASSLGLLAGQETQYF
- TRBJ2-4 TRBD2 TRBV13 TGTGCCAGCAGCCCAACCCTTAGCGGGAGAGGGAGCATTCAGTACTTC CASSPTLSGRGSIQYF
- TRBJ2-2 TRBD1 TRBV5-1 TGCGCCAGCAGCTTGGACGGGACAGGGGGCCGGAACACCGGGGAGCTGTTTTTT CASSLDGTGGRNTGELFF
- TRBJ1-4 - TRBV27 TGTGCCAGCACATCCGGGGGCAGGGGAGGTGAAAAACTGTTTTTT CASTSGGRGGEKLFF
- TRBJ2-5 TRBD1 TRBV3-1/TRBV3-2 TGTGCCAGCAGAACTCGAGGGGGCGGGGAGACCCAGTACTTC CASRTRGGGETQYF
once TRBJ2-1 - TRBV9 TGTGCCAGCAGCGTTCACCCACTCGGGACTTACAATGAGCAGTTCTTC CASSVHPLGTYNEQFF
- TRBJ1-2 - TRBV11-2 TGTGCCAGCAGCTTAGCTGGGAGCGGCTACACCTTC CASSLAGSGYTF
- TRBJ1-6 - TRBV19 TGTGCCAGTAGTTCCACACAGAATGGGGCTTCACCCCTCCACTTT CASSSTQNGASPLHF
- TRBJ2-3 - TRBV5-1 TGCGCCAGCAGATGGCAGGGCACCACAGATACGCAGTATTTT CASRWQGTTDTQYF
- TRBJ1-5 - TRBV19 TGTGCCAGTAGTATAGAGCCCCAGGGAAATCAGCCCCAGCATTTT CASSIEPQGNQPQHF
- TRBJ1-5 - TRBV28 TGTGCCACCCGGTGGGCGGGAGTCAATCAGCCCCAGCATTTT CATRWAGVNQPQHF
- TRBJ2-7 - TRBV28 TGTGCCAGCAGCCCCGGAGCGGCAGTCGCCTACGAGCAGTACTTC CASSPGAAVAYEQYF
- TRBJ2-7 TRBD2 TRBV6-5 TGTGCCAGCAGTTACTCGTCTAGCGGCTCCTACGAGCAGTACTTC CASSYSSSGSYEQYF